The 22 T cell receptor beta chains in this list originate from one sample, sequenced in a study of blood T cell repertoires in COVID-19. TCRdb's table, derived via immunoSEQ multiplex PCR, lists solely in-frame clones and lacks some. The sample gives roughly 87,000 clones, 86% of which show up once; 7% to 9% is in the top ten. The sequencing input was peripheral blood. These TCRs come from a man aged 50-59 years with active COVID-19.

This clone was detected a few times. The rearrangement joins TRBV4-1 to TRBJ1-6; 7 bases are shared with TRBD1. CDR3 length: 15 amino acids. Per the germline V gene, CDR1 is MGHRA and CDR2 is YSYEKL. Unmatched junction bases numbered 9, after V lost 4 bases and J lost 9 bases. The CDR3 protein is CASSRTTGVGSPLHF. CDR3 DNA sequence: TGCGCCAGCAGCCGTACCACAGGGGTGGGTTCACCCCTCCACTTT.

This chain connects TRBV7-8 to TRBJ1-1; D gene unclear. The CDR3 consists of 14 residues. V was cut by 4 bases and J by 5 bases, with 14 bases left in between. Germline CDR1 and CDR2: SGHVS and FQNEAQ. The CDR3: CASSSSGGETEAFF. The CDR3 DNA sequence: TGTGCCAGCAGCTCATCGGGTGGTGAGACTGAAGCTTTCTTT.

This sequence joins TRBV7-5 and TRBJ2-7; the listed D gene, TRBD2, was not tested against the DNA. TRBV7-5 is assigned pseudogene status. This CDR3 spans 12 amino acids. The CDR3 here is CVRSSPGDEQYF. The CDR3, as DNA: TGTGTCAGAAGCTCACCCGGGGACGAGCAGTACTTC.

In its sample, this clone was seen once. The chain couples TRBV27 to TRBJ2-1; weak D call: TRBD1 (6 bases). Germline CDR1 reads MNHEY; CDR2 reads SMNVEV (reference sequence). This CDR3 is built from 17 residues. Trimming left V 6 bases short and J 2 bases short, with 20 bases between. For the CDR3, the DNA is TGTGCCAGCAGCTTCCAGAGGGGGTGGAGAACCTACAATGAGCAGTTCTTC. Its protein product is CASSFQRGWRTYNEQFF.

J is TRBJ1-1 and V is TRBV9; unclear D gene. The CDR3 loop spans 15 amino acids. V was clipped by 0 bases and J by 11 bases, with 20 bases between them. Germline CDR1 reads SGDLS; CDR2 reads YYNGEE. CDR3 coding DNA: TGTGCCAGCAGCGTAGCTGGGCGCAACCCTCCTCGGGCTTTCTTT. It translates to CASSVAGRNPPRAFF.

This clone showed up just a few times. The chain links TRBV2 to TRBJ1-1; D possibly corresponds to TRBD1 (5 bases). In germline, CDR1 is SNHLY, CDR2 FYNNEI. The CDR3 has 12 residues. Trimming pared 5 bases from V and 4 bases from J, leaving 8 bases between. The CDR3 nucleotides read TGTGCCAGCAGTCGGGGGACCACTGAAGCTTTCTTT. As protein: CASSRGTTEAFF.

V gene TRBV5-1 combines with J gene TRBJ2-5; 7 bases fit TRBD1. The CDR3 has 14 amino acids. Germline CDR1 reads SGHRS; CDR2 reads YFSETQ. With 4 bases clipped from V and 5 bases from J, the junction kept 8 bases outside the gene matches. Here the CDR3 DNA reads TGCGCCAGCAGCCCCATCACAGGGGTCGAGACCCAGTACTTC. Translation: CASSPITGVETQYF.

V and J are TRBV6-5 and TRBJ1-5; D uncertain. The CDR3 runs to 14 residues. The V and J ends lost 6 bases and 2 bases respectively, with 11 bases between them. Germline CDR1 MNHEY, CDR2 SVGAGI. The CDR3 protein is CASRQDWGNQPQHF. The CDR3 coding sequence is TGTGCCAGCAGGCAGGATTGGGGCAATCAGCCCCAGCATTTT.

In DNA, the CDR3 is TGCGCCAGCAGCTCCGGACTAGCGGGGGTCATGAATGAGCAGTTCTTC. Protein: CASSSGLAGVMNEQFF. The V call is TRBV5-1, the J call TRBJ2-1; 13 bases are a match to TRBD2. Germline values: CDR1 SGHRS, CDR2 YFSETQ. V shed 3 bases and J 7 bases; nucleotides not matched to a gene: 7. The CDR3 runs to 16 residues.

The genes are TRBV6-5 and TRBJ2-4; 8 bases map to TRBD1. The CDR3 is 13 residues long. Germline V gene sequence: CDR1 MNHEY, CDR2 SVGAGI. Trimming at V came to 6 bases and at J to 6 bases, leaving 4 bases not matched to a gene. The CDR3 DNA sequence: TGTGCCAGCAGCCCCGGACAGGGAAACATTCAGTACTTC. Its protein is CASSPGQGNIQYF.

The chain couples TRBV10-2 to TRBJ1-4, with D unresolved. V was shortened by 0 bases and J by 1 base, with 3 bases between the two germline ends. Germline CDR1 WSHSY, CDR2 SAAADI. The CDR3 runs to 14 residues. CDR3 region: CASSESRTNEKLFF. CDR3 bases: TGCGCCAGCAGTGAGTCGAGAACTAATGAAAAACTGTTTTTT.

This clone has a handful of counts. The J gene is TRBJ1-3, the V gene TRBV5-1, with 8 bases identical to TRBD1. The CDR3 is 13 residues long. V shed 4 bases, J shed 4 bases, and the junction held 1 base outside the gene matches. The germline CDR1 and CDR2 sequences are SGHRS and YFSETQ. The CDR3 region is CASSQGAGNTIYF. The CDR3, as DNA: TGCGCCAGCAGCCAGGGGGCCGGAAACACCATATATTTT.

This sequence joins TRBV6-2 or TRBV6-3 and TRBJ2-7; tentative D call: TRBD1 (6 bases). The germline V gene encodes CDR1 MNHEY and CDR2 SVGEGT. The V and J ends lost 4 bases and 1 base respectively, with 11 bases between them. CDR3 size: 14 residues. CDR3 residues: CASSSPDSSYEQYF. CDR3 nucleotides: TGTGCCAGCAGTTCCCCGGACAGTTCCTACGAGCAGTACTTC.

J is TRBJ2-5 and V is TRBV7-9; a possible D gene is TRBD1 (6 bases). With 2 bases removed from V and 5 bases from J, the gap between germline ends came to 18 bases. This CDR3 is built from 16 residues. Germline loops: CDR1 SEHNR, CDR2 FQNEAQ (reference sequence). The CDR3 nucleotides read TGTGCCAGCAGCTTATGGACAGTGGGGTTGCCCGAGACCCAGTACTTC. It is translated as CASSLWTVGLPETQYF.

This chain uses TRBV4-1 with TRBJ2-4, with a possible D match to TRBD2 (7 bases). CDR3 size: 16 residues. V lost 4 bases, J lost 4 bases, and 17 bases lay in between. From germline, CDR1 is MGHRA and CDR2 YSYEKL. CDR3 in amino acids: CASSPEGGVGKNIQYF. The CDR3 DNA sequence: TGCGCCAGCAGCCCCGAGGGGGGGGTGGGAAAAAACATTCAGTACTTC.

The chain employs TRBV5-3 and TRBJ1-6; D gene ambiguous. TRBV5-3 is an open reading frame, and its role is uncertain. Trimming pared 4 bases from V and 6 bases from J, leaving 17 bases between. The length of the CDR3 is 16 residues. CDR3 residues: CARSPAEPPRNSPLHF. CDR3 coding DNA: TGTGCCAGAAGCCCGGCGGAACCCCCACGTAATTCACCCCTCCACTTT.

This clone is a singleton in its sample. The gene calls are TRBV5-1 and TRBJ2-2; D is possibly TRBD1 (6 bases). This CDR3 has 15 residues. Trimming removed 0 bases from V and 4 bases from J, with 10 bases in between. Germline V CDR1 and CDR2: SGHRS, YFSETQ. CDR3 sequence (DNA): TGCGCCAGCAGCTTGGATATCAGGGGCACCGGGGAGCTGTTTTTT. Its protein product is CASSLDIRGTGELFF. Based on the CDR3 plus reference TRBV5-1 and TRBJ2-2, the full variable domain is KAGVTQTPRYLIKTRGQQVTLSCSPISGHRSVSWYQQTPGQGLQFLFEYFSETQRNKGNFPGRFSGRQFSNSRSEMNVSTLELGDSALYLCASSLDIRGTGELFFGEGSRLTVL.

This clone was detected only a few times. V is TRBV11-2 and J is TRBJ2-5, with 11 positions matching TRBD1. CDR1 SGHAT and CDR2 FQNNGV come from the germline V gene. J gave up 5 bases and V 7 bases, and 12 bases lay outside the gene matches. The CDR3 runs to 16 residues. The CDR3 nucleotides are TGTGCCAGCATCGACCGGACCGGGACAGGGGGGGAGACCCAGTACTTC. Amino acid sequence: CASIDRTGTGGETQYF.

This rearrangement joins TRBV9 to TRBJ1-2; TRBD1 aligns across 8 bases. Germline loops: CDR1 SGDLS, CDR2 YYNGEE. The length of the CDR3 is 13 residues. Trimming cost V 2 bases and J 4 bases; bases outside gene matches: 1. The CDR3, as DNA: TGTGCCAGCAGCGTGCAGGGGGCCTATGGCTACACCTTC. As protein: CASSVQGAYGYTF.

The chain has TRBV28 and TRBJ1-4, with 8 bases fitting TRBD1. Trimming at V came to 6 bases and at J to 5 bases, leaving 5 bases not matched to a gene. Per the germline V gene, CDR1 is MDHEN and CDR2 is SYDVKM. This CDR3 is 14 amino acids long. The CDR3 nucleotides read TGTGCCAGCAGCTCGGGACAGGACAATGAAAAACTGTTTTTT. This encodes CASSSGQDNEKLFF. The full variable domain, completed using reference TRBV28 and TRBJ1-4, is DVKVTQSSRYLVKRTGEKVFLECVQDMDHENMFWYRQDPGLGLRLIYFSYDVKMKEKGDIPEGYSVSREKKERFSLILESASTNQTSMYLCASSSGQDNEKLFFGSGTQLSVL.

The genes are TRBV9 and TRBJ1-1; the D gene is possibly TRBD1 (5 bases). CDR3 length: 14 residues. V was shortened by 0 bases and J by 0 bases, with 6 bases between the two germline ends. Germline-derived CDR1 and CDR2 are SGDLS and YYNGEE. This CDR3 is CASSVAGMNTEAFF. In DNA form, the CDR3 reads TGTGCCAGCAGCGTAGCAGGGATGAACACTGAAGCTTTCTTT.

V and J are TRBV27 and TRBJ2-1, with TRBD1 matching 7 bases. The germline V gene encodes CDR1 MNHEY and CDR2 SMNVEV (reference sequence). The ends lost 6 bases at V and 3 bases at J; junction bases unmatched: 20. The CDR3 is 19 residues long. The CDR3 coding sequence is TGTGCCAGCAGCGGTCCGGACAGGAGATTCCGACTAATCTACAATGAGCAGTTCTTC. This translates into CASSGPDRRFRLIYNEQFF.